This T cell receptor beta chain stems from a study of blood T cell repertoires in COVID-19. Study details: Specimens from acute and convalescent COVID-19 originated in the United States, Italy and Spain. T cells, B-cell-depleted T cells, or PBMCs supplied cDNA or gDNA.

V was pared by 8 bases and J by 2 bases, with 10 bases between. The CDR3 totals 12 residues. Looked up from germline, CDR1 is SEHNR and CDR2 is FQNEAQ (reference sequence). Source study methods: Estimation of nucleated cell counts was performed using reference gene primer amplification. Assay used: immunoSEQ multiplex PCR; TCRdb lists only in-frame clones, some missing. V and J calls and clone size are copied from that table; D and trimming were computed from the DNA. Among some 220,000 clones listed, less than 85% were seen once. The source of this sequence is a woman aged 70-85 years with acute or convalescent COVID-19. The J gene is TRBJ2-7, the V gene TRBV7-9; D not certain. Material: peripheral blood. The CDR3 DNA sequence: TGTGCCAGCGGCGGCCTCGCCTACGAGCAGTACTTC. This gives the protein CASGGLAYEQYF.